Below are 2 T cell receptor beta chains sequenced from a single sample in a study of response to subunit inactivated influenza vaccine. TCRdb analysed the RT-PCR reads with MiXCR anew, one entry per CDR3 protein. The data hold around 480,000 distinct CDR3 sequences, with approximately 11% observed a single time. The input for sequencing was PBMCs from blood, taken 40 to 50 days after vaccination. Receptors originate from a middle-aged man who received an inactivated influenza vaccine.

In its sample, this clonotype was seen many times. The chain couples TRBV7-2 to TRBJ1-5, with D unresolved. Trimming cost V 0 bases and J 1 base, with 10 bases left between them. The V gene's germline CDR1 is SGHTA and CDR2 FQGNSA. This CDR3 contains 16 residues. CDR3 sequence reads: CASSLAVGFSNQPQHF. CDR3 nucleotides: TGTGCCAGCAGCTTAGCGGTAGGGTTCAGCAATCAGCCCCAGCATTTT.

The chain employs TRBV2 and TRBJ2-7; possible D gene TRBD1, 6 bases. The CDR3 runs 15 residues. Trimming removed 7 bases at V and 0 bases at J, with 16 bases between. The germline V gene encodes CDR1 SNHLY and CDR2 FYNNEI. This chain's CDR3 is CASNRGRDNSYEQYF. The CDR3 DNA is TGTGCCAGCAATAGGGGTAGGGACAACTCCTACGAGCAGTACTTC.